This T cell receptor beta chain comes out of a study of OX40 agonist ivuxolimab in advanced cancers. Study observations and caveats: The study found that CD8+ T cells averaged more expanded clones than CD4+.

Using immunoSEQ multiplex PCR, the repertoire was profiled, and TCRdb retains in-frame clones only, with some absent. The sample has roughly 90,000 clones, approximately 91% seen once; the top ten hold 0.33%. As concerns this clone: Its antigen remains unknown.

The V and J ends lost 1 base and 0 bases respectively, with 16 bases between them. Germline V lookup: CDR1 SGHVS, CDR2 FQNEAQ. The CDR3 covers 18 residues. The sequence was collected from an adult with an advanced solid tumor such as melanoma, head and neck, liver or kidney cancer. The sequenced sample was CD4+ or CD8+ T cells sorted from blood, obtained in a trial of the OX40 agonist ivuxolimab. The V and J genes are TRBV7-8 and TRBJ1-5; D gene unclear. The CDR3 loop reads CASSLVTRSIDSNQPQHF. As DNA, the CDR3 is TGTGCCAGCAGCTTAGTAACCAGGTCGATTGATAGCAATCAGCCCCAGCATTTT.